This passage covers 28 T cell receptor beta chains from one sample sequenced in a study of T cells in Graves' hyperthyroidism and ophthalmopathy. Amplification of TCR beta CDR3 regions used RNA as the template. Carried out on the TCR CDR3, a first-round RT-PCR used the HTBI primer set. TCRdb re-derived calls from the multiplex PCR reads in MiXCR, one entry per CDR3 protein. The top ten hold around 32% of the sample, which has 400,000 to 600,000 distinct CDR3 sequences, roughly a sixth seen once. The specimen sequenced was blood. The receptors derive from a woman aged 30 to 39 with Graves' ophthalmopathy.

The chain combines TRBV20-1 with TRBJ2-1; D is ambiguous. Germline loops: CDR1 DFQATT, CDR2 SNEGSKA (reference sequence). V was trimmed by 6 bases and J by 8 bases, leaving 20 bases between them. This CDR3 spans 14 amino acids. CDR3 sequence (DNA): TGCAGTGCCAGCAGATTGGTAGCTTGGCATGAGCAGTTCTTC. The encoded protein is CSASRLVAWHEQFF.

The chain is built from TRBV11-2 and TRBJ2-7; TRBD1 agrees at 8 bases. Germline V gives CDR1 SGHAT, CDR2 FQNNGV. The CDR3 consists of 14 residues. With 5 bases clipped from V and 1 base from J, the junction kept 4 bases outside the gene matches. CDR3 sequence reads: CASSQTGESYEQYF. The CDR3 DNA sequence: TGTGCCAGCAGCCAGACAGGGGAGTCCTACGAGCAGTACTTC.

The J gene is TRBJ2-7, the V gene TRBV30; 15 nucleotides match TRBD2. This CDR3 is 17 amino acids long. V lost 3 bases, J lost 6 bases, and 12 bases stayed unmatched. Germline values: CDR1 GTSNPN, CDR2 SVGIG (reference sequence). The CDR3 protein is CAWSPLGTSGRSVEQYF. As DNA, the CDR3 is TGTGCCTGGAGCCCCCTCGGGACTAGCGGGAGGTCGGTCGAGCAGTACTTC.

Turning to this clonotype: This may arise from a read error, as a much more abundant clone is one base away. This sequence joins TRBV2 and TRBJ2-2; 8 nucleotides match TRBD1. The germline V gene encodes CDR1 SNHLY and CDR2 FYNNEI. The CDR3 extends over 20 amino acids. CDR3: CASSEGRGLRGGMNAGELFF. CDR3 coding DNA: TGTGCCAGCAGTGAAGGCAGGGGGCTCCGAGGGGGGATGAACGCCGGGGAGCTGTTTTTT.

The sample holds many counts of this clonotype. This chain connects TRBV20-1 to TRBJ2-3, with 14 nucleotides matching TRBD2. The germline V gene has CDR1 DFQATT and CDR2 SNEGSKA (reference sequence). The CDR3 has 15 amino acids. Unmatched junction bases numbered 7, after V lost 6 bases and J lost 5 bases. The CDR3 coding sequence is TGCAGTGCCAGACTAGCGGGAGGGCCGATAGATACGCAGTATTTT. Residues: CSARLAGGPIDTQYF.

This sequence joins TRBV11-3 and TRBJ2-7; 10 bases are shared with TRBD2. Germline values: CDR1 SGHNT, CDR2 YENEEA. V lost 5 bases, J lost 4 bases, and 8 bases stayed unmatched. The CDR3 extends over 15 amino acids. The CDR3: CASSPFSGRNYEQYF. CDR3 bases: TGTGCCAGCAGCCCCTTTAGCGGGAGGAATTACGAGCAGTACTTC.

Ten or more counts support this clonotype. V gene TRBV15 combines with J gene TRBJ1-5, with TRBD1 identical over 9 bases. The V gene's germline CDR1 is LNHNV and CDR2 YYDKDF (reference sequence). The CDR3 is 18 amino acids. The junction had 8 bases not matched to a gene; V was cut back by 2 bases and J by 0 bases. CDR3: CATSRYRGRRDSNQPQHF. The DNA for the CDR3 is TGTGCCACCAGCAGATACAGGGGGCGCAGGGATAGCAATCAGCCCCAGCATTTT.

There are many counts of this clonotype. The chain recombines TRBV6-2 or TRBV6-3 with TRBJ2-1, with 8 positions matching TRBD2. V dropped 1 base and J dropped 6; count of bases not matched to a gene: 14. Germline CDR1 and CDR2: MNHEY and SVGEGT. The CDR3 consists of 18 residues. The CDR3 region has the DNA TGTGCCAGCAGTTACTTAACGATGGGGTTGCGGGAGGTCAATGAGCAGTTCTTC. As protein: CASSYLTMGLREVNEQFF.

This clonotype has just a few counts. A clone one base away is much larger, so this may be a read error. This chain links TRBV7-9 with TRBJ2-7; TRBD2 aligns across 7 bases. The germline CDR1 and CDR2 sequences are SEHNR and FQNEAQ (reference sequence). After removal of 2 bases from V and 5 bases from J, the junction contained 0 bases not matched to a gene. The CDR3 totals 12 residues. The DNA for the CDR3 is TGTGCCAGCAGCTTACTAGCGGACGAGCAGTACTTC. Residues: CASSLLADEQYF. The whole variable domain, filled in from reference TRBV7-9 and TRBJ2-7, reads DTGVSQNPRHKITKRGQNVTFRCDPISEHNRLYWYRQTLGQGPEFLTYFQNEAQLEKSRLLSDRFSAERPKGSFSTLEIQRTEQGDSAMYLCASSLLADEQYFGPGTRLTVT.

The table lists this clonotype with a few counts. This chain links TRBV6-1 with TRBJ1-1, with D hard to call. Looked up from germline, CDR1 is MNHNS and CDR2 is SASEGT. V lost 11 bases, J lost 5 bases, and 15 bases lay in between. This CDR3 comprises 12 residues. CDR3 region: CALIRQETEAFF. CDR3 bases: TGTGCCTTAATCAGGCAGGAGACTGAAGCTTTCTTT.

The chain recombines TRBV20-1 with TRBJ2-1; 11 nucleotides agree with TRBD2. The CDR3 covers 15 residues. V lost 5 bases to trimming and J lost 3 bases; unmatched junction nucleotides: 6. CDR1 and CDR2 (germline): DFQATT, SNEGSKA (reference sequence). This chain's CDR3 is CSAPSGTSGYNEQFF. The DNA of the CDR3 is TGCAGTGCTCCCTCCGGGACTAGCGGCTACAATGAGCAGTTCTTC.

This clonotype was counted a single time. The chain links TRBV28 to TRBJ1-5; 8 bases are a match to TRBD1. This CDR3 spans 17 amino acids. The V segment lost 2 bases and the J segment 5 bases; nucleotides outside the gene matches: 11. In germline, CDR1 is MDHEN, CDR2 SYDVKM. The CDR3 DNA sequence: TGTGCCAGCAGTTTAGAAAATTGGACAGGGCGGGATCAGCCCCAGCATTTT. It codes for CASSLENWTGRDQPQHF.

The V gene is TRBV12-3 or TRBV12-4, the J gene TRBJ2-3; 12 nucleotides line up with TRBD2. Germline trimming cut 8 bases from V and 5 bases from J; bases unmatched to any gene: 8. The CDR3 consists of 15 residues. CDR3 sequence (DNA): TGTGCCAGCGGCCGACTAGCGGGAGCACAAGATACGCAGTATTTT. This gives the protein CASGRLAGAQDTQYF.

V usage is TRBV27 and J usage is TRBJ2-3; D gene unclear. V lost 3 bases to trimming and J lost 1 base, with 14 bases between them. The CDR3 has 16 amino acids. Germline lookup yields CDR1 MNHEY and CDR2 SMNVEV (reference sequence). CDR3 coding DNA: TGTGCCAGCAGTTTTTTATTGTATTCCGGCACAGATACGCAGTATTTT. Its protein product is CASSFLLYSGTDTQYF.

This clonotype was counted ten times or more. This chain links TRBV28 with TRBJ2-1, with D perhaps matching TRBD2 (6 bases). Germline V gives CDR1 MDHEN, CDR2 SYDVKM. Trimming removed 5 bases at V and 7 bases at J, with 18 bases between. CDR3 size: 15 residues. The CDR3 protein is CASSTGVLVGNEQFF. The CDR3 nucleotides are TGTGCCAGCAGTACGGGGGTTCTGGTTGGAAATGAGCAGTTCTTC.

This clonotype was counted ten times or more. This chain connects TRBV28 to TRBJ2-7; no clear D gene. Germline V gene data show CDR1 as MDHEN and CDR2 as SYDVKM. The CDR3 length is 13 residues. The V end was cut by 2 bases, the J end by 7 bases, with 12 bases between. CDR3 coding DNA: TGTGCCAGCAGTTTAAACTGGGCGTGGGAGCAGTACTTC. Its translation is CASSLNWAWEQYF.

The V call is TRBV7-2, the J call TRBJ2-7; 11 nucleotides line up with TRBD2. Trimming at V came to 1 base and at J to 2 bases, leaving 4 bases not matched to a gene. The CDR3 consists of 16 residues. The germline V gene has CDR1 SGHTA and CDR2 FQGNSA. The CDR3 DNA sequence: TGTGCCAGCAGCTTAGAGGGGACTAGCGGAACCTACGAGCAGTACTTC. Translating it yields CASSLEGTSGTYEQYF.

In the case of this clonotype: A much larger clone is a single base away; this may be a read error. This chain uses TRBV7-2 with TRBJ2-7, with D perhaps matching TRBD2 (5 bases). Germline values: CDR1 SGHTA, CDR2 FQGNSA. This CDR3 has 14 residues. V lost 2 bases to trimming and J lost 0 bases, with 8 bases between them. The CDR3 DNA is TGTGCCAGCAGCTTACGGGATTACTCCTACGAGCAGTACTTC. Residues: CASSLRDYSYEQYF.

This clonotype occurred many times. J is TRBJ2-7 and V is TRBV7-9, with D possibly TRBD1 on 5 matching bases. The germline V and J ends were trimmed by 6 bases and 0 bases, with 12 bases remaining between them. The CDR3 consists of 14 residues. Germline assignment: CDR1 SEHNR and CDR2 FQNEAQ (reference sequence). The CDR3 DNA sequence: TGTGCCAGCAGTAGACAGACACCCTCCTACGAGCAGTACTTC. This sequence encodes CASSRQTPSYEQYF. The full variable domain, completed using reference TRBV7-9 and TRBJ2-7, is DTGVSQNPRHKITKRGQNVTFRCDPISEHNRLYWYRQTLGQGPEFLTYFQNEAQLEKSRLLSDRFSAERPKGSFSTLEIQRTEQGDSAMYLCASSRQTPSYEQYFGPGTRLTVT.

On this clonotype: A much larger clone differs from this one at a single base, so this may be a read error. The CDR3 does not end in the conserved phenylalanine or tryptophan, so this is likely a read error. The rearrangement joins TRBV29-1 to TRBJ1-5; D not certain. Germline assignment: CDR1 SQVTM and CDR2 ANQGSEA. There are 13 residues in the CDR3. V lost 4 bases and J 0 bases, leaving 7 bases between the germline ends. The CDR3 region is CSVVVVSNQPQHL. The CDR3 DNA is TGCAGCGTTGTTGTCGTTAGCAATCAGCCCCAGCATCTT.

The rearrangement uses TRBV5-6 and TRBJ1-5; D possibly corresponds to TRBD1 (5 bases). CDR3 length: 13 residues. Germline CDR1 and CDR2: SGHDT and YYEEEE. The V end was cut by 8 bases, the J end by 7 bases, with 16 bases between. The CDR3 spells CASCLAGSQPQHF. CDR3 bases: TGTGCCAGTTGCCTAGCAGGGTCACAGCCCCAGCATTTT.

This clonotype was found many times. The chain employs TRBV11-2 and TRBJ1-1; 9 bases map to TRBD1. Unmatched junction bases numbered 8, after V lost 2 bases and J lost 1 base. This CDR3 has 17 amino acids. Germline V gene sequence: CDR1 SGHAT, CDR2 FQNNGV. This chain's CDR3 is CASSLWTGAMGNTEAFF. The CDR3, as DNA: TGTGCCAGCAGCTTATGGACAGGGGCCATGGGGAACACTGAAGCTTTCTTT.

V is TRBV11-1 and J is TRBJ2-3, with 10 bases aligning to TRBD2. V lost 6 bases, J lost 3 bases, and 12 bases stayed unmatched. In germline, CDR1 is SGHAT, CDR2 FQDESV (reference sequence). The CDR3 is 17 residues long. CDR3 sequence: CASRLGQGLAVTDTQYF. CDR3 in DNA: TGTGCCAGCAGACTGGGGCAAGGACTAGCGGTTACAGATACGCAGTATTTT.

This clonotype was counted many times. This chain links TRBV27 with TRBJ2-1; D is uncertain. The germline V gene has CDR1 MNHEY and CDR2 SMNVEV (reference sequence). The CDR3 covers 12 residues. V lost 0 bases to trimming and J lost 10 bases, with 7 bases between them. Written as DNA, the CDR3 is TGTGCCAGCAGTTTATCGCGGCAGGAGCAGTTCTTC. Protein: CASSLSRQEQFF.

Many counts were recorded for this clonotype. The J gene is TRBJ2-1, the V gene TRBV12-3 or TRBV12-4, with 7 bases fitting TRBD2. V shed 5 bases and J 10 bases; nucleotides not matched to a gene: 2. This CDR3 has 11 residues. The CDR3 loop is CASSGGGEQFF. CDR3 DNA sequence: TGTGCCAGCAGTGGGGGGGGAGAGCAGTTCTTC.

This clonotype has at least ten counts. The chain couples TRBV20-1 to TRBJ2-1, with 12 bases lining up with TRBD2. The J segment lost 2 bases and the V segment lost 1 base, leaving 6 bases of the junction unmatched. CDR1 DFQATT and CDR2 SNEGSKA come from the germline V gene (reference sequence). The CDR3 extends over 17 amino acids. The CDR3 region is CSARGLAGGRTYNEQFF. The CDR3, as DNA: TGCAGTGCTAGAGGTCTAGCGGGAGGGCGAACCTACAATGAGCAGTTCTTC.

The sample holds many counts of this clonotype. A junction boundary mismatches the germline segment, possibly from a read error. This rearrangement joins TRBV11-2 to TRBJ2-5; 7 bases align to TRBD2. Per germline, CDR1 SGHAT and CDR2 FQNNGV. The length of the CDR3 is 13 residues. CDR3 sequence (DNA): TGTGCCAGCAGCTTAGAAGCCCTGGTAGGGAGGGACTTC. Its protein is CASSLEALVGRDF. Combining the CDR3 with reference TRBV11-2 and TRBJ2-5 gives the whole variable domain EAGVAQSPRYKIIEKRQSVAFWCNPISGHATLYWYQQILGQGPKLLIQFQNNGVVDDSQLPKDRFSAERLKGVDSTLKIQPAKLEDSAVYLCASSLEALVGRDFGPGTRLLVL.

This clonotype came up many times. The rearrangement uses TRBV5-6 and TRBJ2-5; TRBD2 aligns across 13 bases. From germline, CDR1 is SGHDT and CDR2 YYEEEE. This CDR3 has 16 amino acids. The J segment lost 4 bases and the V segment lost 1 base, leaving 4 bases of the junction unmatched. The CDR3: CASSLPGLAGAETQYF. CDR3 sequence (DNA): TGTGCCAGCAGCTTGCCCGGACTAGCGGGAGCAGAGACCCAGTACTTC. Combining the CDR3 with reference TRBV5-6 and TRBJ2-5 gives the whole variable domain DAGVTQSPTHLIKTRGQQVTLRCSPKSGHDTVSWYQQALGQGPQFIFQYYEEEERQRGNFPDRFSGHQFPNYSSELNVNALLLGDSALYLCASSLPGLAGAETQYFGPGTRLLVL.